Presented here are 7 T cell receptor beta chains from one specimen sequenced in a study of T cell responses to AZD1222 COVID-19 vaccine. The table came from immunoSEQ multiplex PCR; TCRdb's copy has only in-frame clones and leaves some out. Here the sample spans a few hundred thousand clones, approximately 93% being singletons. The sample here was peripheral blood, taken on day 0 of AZD1222 vaccination. Receptor source: an adult in good health.

V usage is TRBV19 and J usage is TRBJ2-4, with D perhaps TRBD1 (6 bases). The CDR3 consists of 15 residues. The V gene's germline CDR1 is LNHDA and CDR2 SQIVND (reference sequence). V was shortened by 1 base and J by 7 bases, with 14 bases between the two germline ends. The chain's CDR3 is CASSIARGVENIQYF. The CDR3 nucleotides are TGTGCCAGTAGTATAGCCAGGGGAGTGGAGAACATTCAGTACTTC. Full variable domain (remainder filled in from reference TRBV19 and TRBJ2-4): DGGITQSPKYLFRKEGQNVTLSCEQNLNHDAMYWYRQDPGQGLRLIYYSQIVNDFQKGDIAEGYSVSREKKESFPLTVTSAQKNPTAFYLCASSIARGVENIQYFGAGTRLSVL.

The chain links TRBV7-9 to TRBJ2-1; D remains ambiguous. Germline lookup yields CDR1 SEHNR and CDR2 FQNEAQ (reference sequence). The CDR3 is 12 amino acids. The V end was cut by 7 bases, the J end by 2 bases, with 6 bases between. CDR3 bases: TGTGCCAGCAAATTAGCCTACAATGAGCAGTTCTTC. Amino acids: CASKLAYNEQFF.

V and J are TRBV5-6 and TRBJ1-6; D is ambiguous. With 0 bases removed from V and 8 bases from J, the gap between germline ends came to 12 bases. This CDR3 region has 15 residues. Germline CDR1 reads SGHDT; CDR2 reads YYEEEE. CDR3 sequence reads: CASSLGGSLHSPLHF. The CDR3 DNA reads as TGTGCCAGCAGCTTGGGAGGCAGTCTTCATTCACCCCTCCACTTT.

To note about this clone: A clone one base away is much larger, so this may be a read error. Other DNA sequences of this sample code for an identical CDR3. The chain employs TRBV5-1 and TRBJ2-3; D might be TRBD1 or TRBD2, each matching 5 bases. CDR1 is SGHRS, CDR2 YFSETQ, per germline. V was shortened by 0 bases and J by 3 bases, with 5 bases between the two germline ends. There are 13 residues in the CDR3. Here the CDR3 DNA reads TGCGCCAGCAGCTTGGGGGGGACAGATACGCAGTATTTT. Its protein product is CASSLGGTDTQYF.

This chain uses TRBV6-5 with TRBJ1-5, with 8 positions matching TRBD1. The CDR3 is made up of 14 amino acids. CDR1 and CDR2 from the germline V gene are MNHEY and SVGAGI. The V gene end was trimmed by 6 bases and the J gene end by 3 bases; junction bases not matched to a gene: 4. The CDR3 is CASRGQGYNQPQHF. The CDR3 nucleotides read TGTGCCAGCAGAGGACAGGGATACAATCAGCCCCAGCATTTT.

The V gene is TRBV6-5, the J gene TRBJ2-5; TRBD2 matches 9 bases. The germline V gene has CDR1 MNHEY and CDR2 SVGAGI. CDR3 size: 15 residues. The trim removed 6 bases at V and 5 bases at J, leaving 10 bases unmatched. CDR3 in DNA: TGTGCCAGCAGCTATGAGGGACTAGCCGGGGAGACCCAGTACTTC. Translating gives CASSYEGLAGETQYF.

The V and J genes are TRBV20-1 and TRBJ2-1, with D uncertain. The CDR3 sequence is 10 residues long. Trimming shortened V by 5 bases and J by 5 bases, and 4 bases separated the two germline ends. Germline V gene data show CDR1 as DFQATT and CDR2 as SNEGSKA (reference sequence). Written as DNA, the CDR3 is TGCAGTGCTTGGAACAATGAGCAGTTCTTC. Its translation: CSAWNNEQFF.